One TCR beta chain is described in this entry. The target antigen is unknown. Method: immunoSEQ multiplex PCR; TCRdb's copy keeps in-frame clones and lacks some. The sample holds 140,000 to 150,000 clones, roughly nine tenths seen once. The sample comes from a study of T cell responses to AZD1222 COVID-19 vaccine. Findings and caveats of the study: Seropositivity was recorded at baseline in only a handful of AZD1222 recipients. Females made up more of the donors, who were largely white British, and clonal diversity may have come out too low.

Germline CDR1 is LNHDA and CDR2 is SQIVND (reference sequence). This CDR3 is 14 amino acids long. V lost 5 bases and J lost 7; bases outside the gene matches: 7. The source was peripheral blood, collected on day 0 of AZD1222 vaccination. V usage is TRBV19 and J usage is TRBJ1-5, with 8 bases aligning to TRBD1. The origin of this receptor is an adult in good health. The CDR3 is CASSFTGGGQPQHF. The DNA for the CDR3 is TGTGCCAGTAGTTTTACAGGGGGAGGGCAGCCCCAGCATTTT.